This T cell receptor beta chain came from a study of monozygotic twins with inflammatory bowel disease. General study points: The analysis did not separate different T cell subtypes.

The CDR3 covers 15 residues. Per the germline V gene, CDR1 is SGHTS and CDR2 is YDEGEE. Points on this clonotype: The antigen is not known.

Following a re-call of the 5' RACE reads, TCRdb has one entry per CDR3 protein and lacks DNA. The record lists over 200,000 distinct CDR3 sequences, of which the ten most abundant hold 1.6%. V usage is TRBV5-8 and J usage is TRBJ2-1; TCRdb returns TRBD2, unconfirmable since there is no DNA. The sample was blood. This sequence was found in a human donor with ulcerative colitis or Crohn's disease, or a healthy co-twin of an affected twin (not recorded which). CDR3: CASSLIRGGFYEQFF.